This TCR beta chain is drawn from a study of T cell responses to AZD1222 COVID-19 vaccine. A note on this clone: No antigen is known for it.

CDR3 length equals 12 residues. Germline assignment: CDR1 MDHEN and CDR2 SYDVKM. V was trimmed by 1 base and J by 4 bases, leaving 4 bases between them. Here immunoSEQ multiplex PCR was the method, and the copy in TCRdb shows in-frame clones only, minus some. The table lists about 120,000 clones, roughly 90% of them singletons. Study-wide points: Females made up more of the donors, who were largely white British, and clonal diversity may have come out too low.

Sequenced material: peripheral blood, taken on day 0 of AZD1222 vaccination. The TCR was taken from an adult in good health. V gene TRBV28 combines with J gene TRBJ1-2; no firm D call. CDR3 sequence (DNA): TGTGCCAGCAGTTTATCCGGCTATGGCTACACCTTC. Amino acid sequence: CASSLSGYGYTF.